The clone carrying this T cell receptor (beta chain) was seen only a few times. Antigen: not known. As part of library construction, unique molecular identifiers were attached to individual cDNA molecules. Via MiXCR, TCRdb re-called the 5' RACE reads, giving one row per CDR3 protein. The repertoire has approximately 77,000 distinct CDR3 sequences, 10% to 15% of them found once; the top ten carry around 3.7%. The germline V and J ends were trimmed by 4 bases and 4 bases, with 13 bases remaining between them. The V gene's germline CDR1 is LGHDT and CDR2 YNNKEL (reference sequence). The CDR3 covers 14 residues. This record comes from a study of early T cells in non-severe SARS-CoV-2 infection. Study-wide findings and caveats: Matching with VDJdb favored anti-spike CD8 responses (missing private and CD4 specificities).

The TCR was taken from an adult who was a healthcare worker with PCR-confirmed SARS-CoV-2 infection or an uninfected control (not recorded which). What was sequenced was whole blood. The genes are TRBV3-1 and TRBJ1-1; D call uncertain. This CDR3 reads CASSRYSGLTEAFF. CDR3 nucleotides: TGTGCCAGCAGCCGATACTCCGGTCTCACTGAAGCTTTCTTT.